This T cell receptor (beta chain) was recovered during a study of blood T cell repertoires in COVID-19. Across the whole study: COVID-19 samples collected from the United States, Italy and Spain covered acute and convalescent phases. Nucleic acid was either cDNA or gDNA, and it came from T cells, B-cell-depleted T cells, or PBMCs.

In the source study's methods: The authors estimated nucleated cell counts from reference gene primer amplification. The repertoire was sequenced with immunoSEQ multiplex PCR; TCRdb's copy has only in-frame clones and lacks some. That table gives V, J and clone size, and the DNA gave D and trimming. The profile covers about 85,000 clones, with around four fifths appearing a single time and around 11% taken by the ten largest. The V end was cut by 6 bases, the J end by 1 base, with 9 bases between. CDR3 length: 13 residues. CDR1 and CDR2 (germline): SGHAT, FQNNGV. What was sequenced was peripheral blood. This sequence originates from a man in his 70s with acute or convalescent COVID-19. This chain uses TRBV11-2 with TRBJ2-5, with D tentatively TRBD2 (5 bases). The CDR3 sequence: CASSKGSQETQYF. CDR3 DNA: TGTGCCAGCAGTAAAGGGAGCCAAGAGACCCAGTACTTC.